One and the same sample provided the 18 T cell receptor beta chains below, sequenced in a study of sequential checkpoint blockade in melanoma. The protocol was immunoSEQ multiplex PCR, while the TCRdb copy is restricted to in-frame clones and leaves out a portion. The sample lists approximately 9,300 clones, 73% seen once, with approximately 15% in the top ten. As for treatment: randomized to nivolumab then ipilimumab (arm A) or the reverse (arm B). This specimen consisted of CD8+ T cells sorted from blood (inferred from file names), obtained from a patient given nivolumab and ipilimumab in sequence. The receptors originated from a human donor with melanoma.

This clone was seen a few times. The chain recombines TRBV6-4 with TRBJ2-1; tentatively, D is TRBD2 (6 bases). This CDR3 is built from 15 residues. The germline gives CDR1 MRHNA, CDR2 SNTAGT. V lost 5 bases, J lost 0 bases, and 11 bases lay in between. The CDR3, as DNA: TGTGCCAGCAGTCCGGAGGAGGGCTCCTACAATGAGCAGTTCTTC. Encoded protein: CASSPEEGSYNEQFF.

The gene calls are TRBV4-1 and TRBJ2-1; 10 bases are shared with TRBD1. Germline V CDR1 and CDR2: MGHRA, YSYEKL. V shed 1 base, J shed 7 bases, and the junction held 4 bases outside the gene matches. This CDR3 region has 15 residues. The CDR3 region has the DNA TGCGCCAGCAGCCAAGCGGGGACAGGGGAAAATGAGCAGTTCTTC. This gives the protein CASSQAGTGENEQFF.

The V and J genes are TRBV5-6 and TRBJ2-3, with D possibly TRBD2 on 5 matching bases. CDR1 and CDR2 from the germline V gene are SGHDT and YYEEEE. V dropped 2 bases and J dropped 11 bases, with 9 bases sitting between them. This CDR3 has 11 amino acids. The CDR3 region has the DNA TGTGCCAGCAGCTTCGGACTTTGGCAGTATTTT. It is translated as CASSFGLWQYF.

This clone was seen a handful of times. The chain employs TRBV2 and TRBJ2-7; D possibly corresponds to TRBD1 (7 bases). The length of the CDR3 is 16 residues. CDR1 is SNHLY and CDR2 is FYNNEI in the germline V gene. Trimming cost V 1 base and J 2 bases, with 15 bases left between them. The CDR3 here is CASSEVAGGIPYEQYV. The CDR3 DNA is TGTGCCAGCAGTGAAGTAGCAGGGGGGATACCCTACGAGCAGTACGTC.

The chain has TRBV28 and TRBJ2-1, with D unclear. This CDR3 has 14 amino acids. V was pared by 6 bases and J by 0 bases, with 9 bases between. From germline, CDR1 is MDHEN and CDR2 SYDVKM. DNA of the CDR3: TGTGCCAGCAGCATACGGAGCTCCTACAATGAGCAGTTCTTC. Translating gives CASSIRSSYNEQFF.

This clone is labeled as medium-sized. The V and J genes are TRBV6-4 and TRBJ1-5; 10 bases line up with TRBD1. With V trimmed by 5 bases and J by 2 bases, 6 bases remained unmatched. The CDR3 is 16 residues long. Germline CDR1 is MRHNA and CDR2 is SNTAGT. The chain's CDR3 is CASSPTGGIGNQPQHF. The CDR3 coding sequence is TGTGCCAGCAGTCCGACAGGGGGCATAGGCAATCAGCCCCAGCATTTT.

This clone was observed once. This chain links TRBV5-8 with TRBJ1-2; D is uncertain. The CDR3 spans 14 residues. Germline V gene sequence: CDR1 SGHTS, CDR2 YDEGEE. V dropped 2 bases and J dropped 4 bases, with 12 bases sitting between them. The CDR3 nucleotides read TGTGCCAGCAGCTTTCAGATGGAGGGCTATGGCTACACCTTC. Translation gives CASSFQMEGYGYTF.

CDR3 nucleotides: TGTGCCAGCAGTTTTACTAGCGGGGGCTACGAGCAGTACTTC. Amino acid sequence: CASSFTSGGYEQYF. The V gene is TRBV27, the J gene TRBJ2-7; 11 nucleotides line up with TRBD2. J was trimmed by 3 bases and V by 3 bases; bases with no gene match: 1. Germline CDR1 is MNHEY and CDR2 is SMNVEV (reference sequence). The CDR3 length is 14 residues.

The chain links TRBV7-2 to TRBJ2-1; the D gene is possibly TRBD2 (7 bases). The CDR3 loop spans 18 amino acids. The V and J ends lost 0 bases and 0 bases respectively, with 15 bases between them. Germline lookup yields CDR1 SGHTA and CDR2 FQGNSA. The CDR3 DNA sequence: TGTGCCAGCAGCTTAGCGCTAGGGGGGGGCAGCTCCTACAATGAGCAGTTCTTC. It is translated as CASSLALGGGSSYNEQFF.

This clone has a handful of counts. The chain has TRBV9 and TRBJ1-1; 10 nucleotides match TRBD1. Germline trimming cut 0 bases from V and 3 bases from J; bases unmatched to any gene: 5. Germline V gives CDR1 SGDLS, CDR2 YYNGEE. This CDR3 spans 16 amino acids. DNA of the CDR3: TGTGCCAGCAGCGTAGGAGACAGGGGGCGTGACACTGAAGCTTTCTTT. It encodes CASSVGDRGRDTEAFF.

This clone came up a few times. This rearrangement joins TRBV6-4 to TRBJ2-1, with 7 bases fitting TRBD2. The V gene end was trimmed by 5 bases and the J gene end by 4 bases; junction bases not matched to a gene: 11. This CDR3 contains 16 residues. From germline, CDR1 is MRHNA and CDR2 SNTAGT. The CDR3 bases are TGTGCCAGCAGTCCCTCTGGCGGGGGATCTTACAATGAGCAGTTCTTC. Translation: CASSPSGGGSYNEQFF.

In this sample, this clone turned up once. V gene TRBV4-1 combines with J gene TRBJ2-1; a possible D gene is TRBD2 (7 bases). This CDR3 contains 15 residues. Trimming pared 2 bases from V and 9 bases from J, leaving 17 bases between. CDR1 and CDR2 from the germline V gene are MGHRA and YSYEKL. The CDR3 sequence: CASSQQGGGAVEQFF. CDR3 sequence (DNA): TGCGCCAGCAGCCAACAAGGTGGGGGGGCGGTTGAGCAGTTCTTC.

J is TRBJ2-5 and V is TRBV2; 8 nucleotides align to TRBD2. The CDR3 is 13 residues long. Germline trimming cut 6 bases from V and 3 bases from J; bases unmatched to any gene: 3. Germline V CDR1 and CDR2: SNHLY, FYNNEI. The CDR3 DNA sequence: TGTGCCAGCAGGTATAGCGGGGAAGAGACCCAGTACTTC. This codes for CASRYSGEETQYF. The variable domain in full, with the rest retrieved from reference TRBV2 and TRBJ2-5, is EPEVTQTPSHQVTQMGQEVILRCVPISNHLYFYWYRQILGQKVEFLVSFYNNEISEKSEIFDDQFSVERPDGSNFTLKIRSTKLEDSAMYFCASRYSGEETQYFGPGTRLLVL.

V and J are TRBV11-2 and TRBJ1-1; 7 nucleotides match TRBD1. The V segment lost 3 bases and the J segment 1 base; nucleotides outside the gene matches: 8. The CDR3 spans 16 residues. Germline lookup yields CDR1 SGHAT and CDR2 FQNNGV. The CDR3 DNA reads as TGTGCCAGCAGCTTCGGACAGGCCGGTTGGAACACTGAAGCTTTCTTT. Its protein is CASSFGQAGWNTEAFF. The full variable domain, rest sourced from reference TRBV11-2 and TRBJ1-1, is EAGVAQSPRYKIIEKRQSVAFWCNPISGHATLYWYQQILGQGPKLLIQFQNNGVVDDSQLPKDRFSAERLKGVDSTLKIQPAKLEDSAVYLCASSFGQAGWNTEAFFGQGTRLTVV.

The chain couples TRBV6-1 to TRBJ1-6; D not resolved. The CDR3 runs to 15 residues. Trimming pared 3 bases from V and 7 bases from J, leaving 13 bases between. CDR1 and CDR2 (germline): MNHNS, SASEGT. DNA of the CDR3: TGTGCCAGCAGTGATATGAGTATGGAGAATTCACCCCTCCACTTT. It translates to CASSDMSMENSPLHF.

This clone was found a few times. The chain uses TRBV6-5 and TRBJ1-1, with D tentatively TRBD1 (5 bases). The CDR3 runs to 15 residues. V was clipped by 2 bases and J by 5 bases, with 15 bases between them. CDR1 is MNHEY, CDR2 SVGAGI, per germline. CDR3 DNA sequence: TGTGCCAGCAGTTACGATAGGGGCGAAGGGACTGAAGCTTTCTTT. It encodes CASSYDRGEGTEAFF.

This clone is a singleton in its sample. The genes are TRBV5-6 and TRBJ1-3; D is perhaps TRBD1 (5 bases). Trimming pared 0 bases from V and 12 bases from J, leaving 16 bases between. From germline, CDR1 is SGHDT and CDR2 YYEEEE. This CDR3 is built from 14 residues. DNA for the CDR3: TGTGCCAGCAGCTTGGCCAGGGTTCCAAACGACATATATTTT. Amino acid sequence: CASSLARVPNDIYF.

The chain links TRBV15 to TRBJ2-2, with 7 bases identical to TRBD1. This CDR3 comprises 15 residues. The germline V gene encodes CDR1 LNHNV and CDR2 YYDKDF (reference sequence). With 3 bases clipped from V and 5 bases from J, the junction kept 6 bases outside the gene matches. The CDR3 DNA follows: TGTGCCACCAGCAGCATCCGACAGGGTACCGGGGAGCTGTTTTTT. Its translation: CATSSIRQGTGELFF.